This TCR beta chain is drawn from a study of T cells in Graves' hyperthyroidism and ophthalmopathy. Study-level background: Peripheral blood was taken when the disease was first diagnosed, before any treatment began.

Regions amplified from RNA transcripts were the TCR beta CDR3 regions. Carried out on the TCR CDR3, a first-round RT-PCR used the HTBI primer set. TCRdb itself ran the multiplex PCR reads through MiXCR, one entry per CDR3 protein. Counted here are 540,000 or so distinct CDR3 sequences, about a sixth occurring once; the ten biggest clones make up approximately 7.4%. The study's findings and limits: It was a median about 6 months before onset that the model predicted ophthalmopathy. A model of 13 V-J features distinguished ophthalmopathy from stable hyperthyroidism.

This CDR3 has 15 residues. CDR1 is SGHKS and CDR2 is YYEKEE in the germline V gene (reference sequence). Losses at the gene ends were 3 bases for V and 3 bases for J; bases not matched to a gene: 2. In this sample, this clonotype turned up many times. Its target is not known. This rearrangement joins TRBV5-5 to TRBJ2-2, with 10 positions matching TRBD2. Input material: blood. The TCR originated in a woman in her twenties or thirties with Graves' hyperthyroidism. The CDR3 sequence: CASSSLAGDTGELFF. As DNA, the CDR3 is TGTGCCAGCAGCTCCCTAGCGGGAGACACCGGGGAGCTGTTTTTT.